The present T cell receptor beta chain was sequenced within a study of cytomegalovirus exposure and HLA in healthy donors. For the study at large: When 350 to 500 donors were genotyped, over 80% of them were found to fall in the Caucasian-associated ancestry cluster. Study findings and constraints: In a later analysis, HLA-associated beta chains showed higher expansion and lower generation probabilities than comparable chains. Confirmation was obtained in vitro that a few CMV-associated chains are specific for CMV antigens.

V was shortened by 1 base and J by 6 bases, with 15 bases between the two germline ends. The CDR3 runs 15 residues. Germline values: CDR1 SEHNR, CDR2 FQNEAQ (reference sequence). The PCR ran on 60 Vbeta and 13 Jbeta primers. Clones were read by immunoSEQ multiplex PCR, and TCRdb kept only the in-frame ones, dropping some. This table holds over 120,000 clones, roughly 78% found once. This clone appeared a single time. No antigen is known for it. V and J are TRBV7-9 and TRBJ1-2; a possible D gene is TRBD1 (6 bases). This TCR was sampled from a female donor in good health and CMV-seronegative. The material sequenced was PBMCs. The DNA of the CDR3 is TGTGCCAGCAGCTTAGTAATCGGGGGGCGAAATGGCTACACCTTC. Protein: CASSLVIGGRNGYTF.